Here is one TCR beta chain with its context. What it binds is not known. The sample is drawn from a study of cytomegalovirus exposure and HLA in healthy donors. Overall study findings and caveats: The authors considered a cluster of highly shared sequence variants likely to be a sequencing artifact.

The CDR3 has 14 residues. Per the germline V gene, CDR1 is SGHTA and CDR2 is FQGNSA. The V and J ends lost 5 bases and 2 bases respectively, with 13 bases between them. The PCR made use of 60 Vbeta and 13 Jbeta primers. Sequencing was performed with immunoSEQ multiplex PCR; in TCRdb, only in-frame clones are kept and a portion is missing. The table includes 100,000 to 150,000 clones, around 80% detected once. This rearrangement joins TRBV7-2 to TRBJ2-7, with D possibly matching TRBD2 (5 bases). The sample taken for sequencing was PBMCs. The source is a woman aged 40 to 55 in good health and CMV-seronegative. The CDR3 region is CASSRGSGTYEQYF. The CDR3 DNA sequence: TGTGCCAGCAGCCGCGGTTCGGGGACCTACGAGCAGTACTTC.